This T cell receptor beta chain derives from a study of neoadjuvant anti-PD-1 for oral cavity cancer. Study-level information: Non-progressing patients received a fourth nivolumab dose near day 43, then surgery on days 50-56. General observations from the study: Higher pretreatment Treg/Th17 ratios tracked higher pretreatment blood clonality.

Notes on this clone: What it recognizes is unknown.

Patients had HPV-negative, locally advanced oral cavity squamous cell carcinoma. Some clones are missing from TCRdb's copy, which holds only in-frame ones; the method was immunoSEQ multiplex PCR. This sample yields about 16,000 clones, of which roughly three fifths are seen a single time; approximately 2.8% belongs to the top ten. Looked up from germline, CDR1 is WNHNN and CDR2 is SYGVQD (reference sequence). The V gene lost 8 bases and the J gene lost 6 bases, with 19 bases spanning the gap. The CDR3 has 15 amino acids. The receptor was derived from a person aged 40-85 years with oral cavity squamous cell carcinoma. The sequencing here drew on PBMCs, taken before nivolumab (anti-PD-1) treatment. The gene calls are TRBV10-1 and TRBJ2-2, with D possibly called TRBD1 or TRBD2 (6 bases each). This chain's CDR3 is CASPGGPNKSGELFF. The CDR3 DNA reads TGCGCCAGCCCCGGGGGCCCGAACAAATCCGGGGAGCTGTTTTTT.